This T cell receptor beta chain was profiled in a study of preoperative IRX-2 immunotherapy in early breast cancer. This CDR3 contains 14 residues. Trimming cost V 3 bases and J 8 bases, with 13 bases left between them. The germline gives CDR1 MDHEN, CDR2 SYDVKM. Libraries were prepared by immunoSEQ multiplex PCR; TCRdb keeps only in-frame clonotypes and omits some of them. Of 23,000 or so clones listed, over 75% are singletons. Treatment specified: preoperative locoregional IRX-2 cytokine immunotherapy. This phase Ib study tested locoregional IRX-2 cytokine immunotherapy given before surgery. This TCR derives from a human donor with breast cancer. V and J are TRBV28 and TRBJ1-4; D unclear. The source material was tumor tissue, sampled after IRX-2 immunotherapy. The CDR3 loop reads CASSFGQEREKLFF. Here the CDR3 DNA reads TGTGCCAGCAGTTTTGGGCAGGAAAGGGAAAAACTGTTTTTT.